The sequence of this TCR beta chain was determined in a study of blood T cell repertoires in COVID-19. Study context: Samples came from the United States, Italy and Spain, spanning acute and convalescent COVID-19. From T cells, B-cell-depleted T cells, or PBMCs came the material, which was cDNA or gDNA.

Seattle-derived patients entered the study during active infection and were followed longitudinally. Authors' methods: Using reference gene primer amplification, nucleated cell counts were estimated. The assay was immunoSEQ multiplex PCR, and TCRdb's table has in-frame clones only and misses some. V and J calls and clone size come straight from that table; D and trimming were deduced from the DNA. The sample has 70,000 or so clones, around 80% seen once. This clone was detected only a few times. CDR1 and CDR2 (germline): MDHEN, SYDVKM. This CDR3 comprises 13 residues. V lost 10 bases, J lost 6 bases, and 19 bases lay in between.

J is TRBJ2-7 and V is TRBV28; D gene ambiguous. Material for sequencing was peripheral blood. The sequence came from a man over 45 with COVID-19, enrolled during active disease. The CDR3, as DNA: TGTGCCACCCAGCCCCAGCGATTAGCCGAGCAGTACTTC. Protein sequence: CATQPQRLAEQYF.